At least ten counts were recorded for the clone carrying this TCR beta chain. Its antigen is unidentified. The data stem from a study of T cell repertoires in cytomegalovirus infection. About the study: Carrying CMV and the relevant HLA type showed in public TCR beta signatures. Overall study findings and caveats: The ex vivo response showed dominance by HLA-C-restricted CMV-specific TCR beta clonotypes. Cumulated frequencies of public TCR beta families served to identify carriers of CMV plus the relevant HLA.

TCRdb ran MiXCR on the reads and lists one entry per CDR3 protein. The sample includes almost 500,000 distinct CDR3 sequences, around 10% of them seen just once. This CDR3 is 17 amino acids long. V shed 9 bases and J shed 3 bases, with 21 bases lying between them. The chain uses TRBV23-1 and TRBJ2-6, with D uncertain. TRBV23-1 falls under the ORF class, with uncertain function. The sequencing sample was made of PBMCs. The TCR originated in a human donor in good health (CMV status not recorded). Some clones in this sample may be carry-over from other donors' samples. The chain's CDR3 is CASNPGHHQFGANVLTF. CDR3 bases: TGCGCCAGTAACCCGGGCCACCACCAATTTGGGGCCAACGTCCTGACTTTC.